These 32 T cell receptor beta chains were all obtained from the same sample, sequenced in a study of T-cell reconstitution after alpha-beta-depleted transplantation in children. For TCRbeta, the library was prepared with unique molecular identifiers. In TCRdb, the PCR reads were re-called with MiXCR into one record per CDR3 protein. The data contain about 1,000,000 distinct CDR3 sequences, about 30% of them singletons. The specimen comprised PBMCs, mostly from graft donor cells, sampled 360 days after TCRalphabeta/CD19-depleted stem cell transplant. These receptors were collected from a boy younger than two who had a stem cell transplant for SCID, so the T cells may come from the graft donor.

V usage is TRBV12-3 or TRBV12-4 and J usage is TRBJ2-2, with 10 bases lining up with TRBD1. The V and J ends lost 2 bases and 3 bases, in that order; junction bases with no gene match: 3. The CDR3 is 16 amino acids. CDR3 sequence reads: CASSLWGTGDTGELFF. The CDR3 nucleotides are TGTGCCAGCAGTTTATGGGGGACAGGGGACACCGGGGAGCTGTTTTTT.

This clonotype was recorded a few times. CDR3 amino acids: CASSPRQGKVKDEQYF. The DNA for the CDR3 is TGCGCCAGCAGCCCCAGACAGGGCAAAGTAAAGGACGAGCAGTACTTC. The J gene is TRBJ2-7, the V gene TRBV5-1; TRBD1 matches 7 bases. The CDR3 runs to 16 residues. Germline V gene lookup returns CDR1 SGHRS and CDR2 YFSETQ. The V gene end was trimmed by 4 bases and the J gene end by 5 bases; junction bases not matched to a gene: 15.

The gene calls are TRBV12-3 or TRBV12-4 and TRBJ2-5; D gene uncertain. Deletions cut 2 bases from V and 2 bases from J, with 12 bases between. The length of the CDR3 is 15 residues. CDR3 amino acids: CASSLYRQSQETQYF. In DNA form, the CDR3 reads TGTGCCAGCAGTTTATATAGGCAGAGTCAAGAGACCCAGTACTTC.

The CDR3, as DNA: TGTGCCAGCAGTTGGGGGGCGAGGCAGCCCCAGCATTTT. Translating it yields CASSWGARQPQHF. V is TRBV2 and J is TRBJ1-5, with D possibly being TRBD1 (6 bases). CDR3 size: 13 residues. Germline CDR1 is SNHLY and CDR2 is FYNNEI. V was shortened by 5 bases and J by 7 bases, with 12 bases between the two germline ends.

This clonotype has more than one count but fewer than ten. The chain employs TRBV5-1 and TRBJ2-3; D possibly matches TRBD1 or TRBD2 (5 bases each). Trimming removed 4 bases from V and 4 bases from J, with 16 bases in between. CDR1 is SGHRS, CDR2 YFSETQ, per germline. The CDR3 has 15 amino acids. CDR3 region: CASSPGWGNADTQYF. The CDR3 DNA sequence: TGCGCCAGCAGCCCCGGTTGGGGGAACGCAGATACGCAGTATTTT.

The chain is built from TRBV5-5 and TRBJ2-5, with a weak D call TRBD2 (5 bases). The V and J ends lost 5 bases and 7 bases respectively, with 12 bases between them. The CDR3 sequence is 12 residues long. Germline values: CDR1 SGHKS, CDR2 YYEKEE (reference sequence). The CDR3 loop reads CASSQEVGTQYF. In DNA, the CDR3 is TGTGCCAGCAGTCAGGAGGTAGGGACCCAGTACTTC.

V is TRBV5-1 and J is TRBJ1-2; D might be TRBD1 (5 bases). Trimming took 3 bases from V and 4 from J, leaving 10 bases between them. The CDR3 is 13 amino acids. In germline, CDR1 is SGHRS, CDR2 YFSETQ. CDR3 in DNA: TGCGCCAGCAGCTGGGACGGAGCCTATGGCTACACCTTC. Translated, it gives CASSWDGAYGYTF.

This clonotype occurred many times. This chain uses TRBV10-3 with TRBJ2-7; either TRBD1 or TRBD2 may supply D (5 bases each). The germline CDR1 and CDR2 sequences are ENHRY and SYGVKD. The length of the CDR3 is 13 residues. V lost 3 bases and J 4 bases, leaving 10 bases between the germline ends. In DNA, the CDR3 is TGTGCCATCAGTGAACCAGAGGGGTACGAGCAGTACTTC. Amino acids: CAISEPEGYEQYF.

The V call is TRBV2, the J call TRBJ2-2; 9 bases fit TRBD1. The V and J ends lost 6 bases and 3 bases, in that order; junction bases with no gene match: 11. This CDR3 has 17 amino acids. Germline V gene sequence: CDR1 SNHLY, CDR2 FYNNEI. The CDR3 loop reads CASRDRDRALDTGELFF. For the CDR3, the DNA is TGTGCCAGCAGGGACCGGGACAGGGCTTTGGACACCGGGGAGCTGTTTTTT.

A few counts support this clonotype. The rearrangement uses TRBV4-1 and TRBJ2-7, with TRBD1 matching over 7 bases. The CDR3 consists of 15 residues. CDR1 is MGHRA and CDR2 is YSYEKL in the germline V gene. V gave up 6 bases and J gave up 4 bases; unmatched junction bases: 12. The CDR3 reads CASSPDQGVGYEQYF. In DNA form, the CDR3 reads TGCGCCAGCAGTCCAGACCAGGGGGTAGGATACGAGCAGTACTTC.

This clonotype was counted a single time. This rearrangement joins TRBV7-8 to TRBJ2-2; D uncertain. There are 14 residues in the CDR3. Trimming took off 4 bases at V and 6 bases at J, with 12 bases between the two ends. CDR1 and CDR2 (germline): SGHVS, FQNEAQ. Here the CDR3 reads CASSSYRRSGELFF. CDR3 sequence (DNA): TGTGCCAGCAGCTCTTATAGGAGATCCGGGGAGCTGTTTTTT. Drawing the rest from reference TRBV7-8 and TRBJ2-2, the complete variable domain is GAGVSQSPRYKVAKRGQDVALRCDPISGHVSLFWYQQALGQGPEFLTYFQNEAQLDKSGLPSDRFFAERPEGSVSTLKIQRTQQEDSAVYLCASSSYRRSGELFFGEGSRLTVL.

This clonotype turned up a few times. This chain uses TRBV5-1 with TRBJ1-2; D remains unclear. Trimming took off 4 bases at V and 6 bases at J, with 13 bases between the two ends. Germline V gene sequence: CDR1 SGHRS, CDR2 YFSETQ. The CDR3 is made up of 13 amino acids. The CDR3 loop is CASSPAGFDGYTF. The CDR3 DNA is TGCGCCAGCAGCCCGGCGGGCTTCGATGGCTACACCTTC.

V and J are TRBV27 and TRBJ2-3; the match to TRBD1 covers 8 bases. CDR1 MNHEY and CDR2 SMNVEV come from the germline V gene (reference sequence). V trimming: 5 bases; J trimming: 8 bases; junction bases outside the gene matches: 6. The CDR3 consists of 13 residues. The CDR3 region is CASSTPTGVTQYF. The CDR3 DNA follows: TGTGCCAGCAGTACTCCGACAGGGGTTACGCAGTATTTT.

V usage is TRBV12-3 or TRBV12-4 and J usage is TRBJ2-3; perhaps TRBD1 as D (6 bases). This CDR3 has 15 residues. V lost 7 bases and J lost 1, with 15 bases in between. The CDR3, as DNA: TGTGCCAGCACCCCTCAGGGGAAGGGCACAGATACGCAGTATTTT. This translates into CASTPQGKGTDTQYF.

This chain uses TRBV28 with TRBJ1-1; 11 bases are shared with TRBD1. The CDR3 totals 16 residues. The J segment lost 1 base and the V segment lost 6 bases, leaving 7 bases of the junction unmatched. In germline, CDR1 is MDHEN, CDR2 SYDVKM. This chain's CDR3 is CASRRTGGQGNTEAFF. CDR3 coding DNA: TGTGCCAGCAGACGGACAGGGGGCCAGGGGAACACTGAAGCTTTCTTT.

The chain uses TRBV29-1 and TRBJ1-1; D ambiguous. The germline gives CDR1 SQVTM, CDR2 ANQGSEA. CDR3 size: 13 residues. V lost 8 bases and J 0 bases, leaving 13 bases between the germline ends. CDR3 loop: CSSEQTLNTEAFF. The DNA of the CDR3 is TGCAGCTCCGAACAGACACTGAACACTGAAGCTTTCTTT.

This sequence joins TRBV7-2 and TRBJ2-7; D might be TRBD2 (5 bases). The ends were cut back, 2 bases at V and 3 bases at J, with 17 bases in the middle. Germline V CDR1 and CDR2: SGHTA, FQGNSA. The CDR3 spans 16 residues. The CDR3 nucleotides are TGTGCCAGCAGCTTAATGGCTAGCAAGCTAGACTACGAGCAGTACTTC. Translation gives CASSLMASKLDYEQYF.

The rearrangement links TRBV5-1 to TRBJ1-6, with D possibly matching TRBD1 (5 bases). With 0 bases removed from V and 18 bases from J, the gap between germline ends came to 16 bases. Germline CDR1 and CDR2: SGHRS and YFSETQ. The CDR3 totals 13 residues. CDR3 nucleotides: TGCGCCAGCAGCTTGGAACCCAAGGGGCCGGACCACTTT. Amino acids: CASSLEPKGPDHF.

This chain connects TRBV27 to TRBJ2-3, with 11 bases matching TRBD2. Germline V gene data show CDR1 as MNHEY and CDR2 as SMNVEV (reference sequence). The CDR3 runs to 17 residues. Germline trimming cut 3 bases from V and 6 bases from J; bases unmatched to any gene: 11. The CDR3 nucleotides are TGTGCCAGCAGTTTTCTCTACCCTAGCGGGGGGAGGGATACGCAGTATTTT. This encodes CASSFLYPSGGRDTQYF.

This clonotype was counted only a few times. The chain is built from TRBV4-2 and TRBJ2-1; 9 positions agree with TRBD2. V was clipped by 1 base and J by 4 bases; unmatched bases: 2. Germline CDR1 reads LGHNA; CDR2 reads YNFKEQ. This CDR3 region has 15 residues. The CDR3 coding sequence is TGTGCCAGCAGCCAAGTGCTAGCGGGGTACAATGAGCAGTTCTTC. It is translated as CASSQVLAGYNEQFF.

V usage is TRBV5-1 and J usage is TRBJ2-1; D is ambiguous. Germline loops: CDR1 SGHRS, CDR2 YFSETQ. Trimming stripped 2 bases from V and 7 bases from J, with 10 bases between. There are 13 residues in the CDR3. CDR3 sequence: CASSFGMNNEQFF. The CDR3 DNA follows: TGCGCCAGCAGCTTCGGTATGAATAATGAGCAGTTCTTC.

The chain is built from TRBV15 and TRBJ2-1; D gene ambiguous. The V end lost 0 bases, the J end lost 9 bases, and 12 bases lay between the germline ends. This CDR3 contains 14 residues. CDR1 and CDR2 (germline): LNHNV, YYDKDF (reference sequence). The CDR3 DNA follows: TGTGCCACCAGCAGAGATCAATTGATCAGTGAGCAGTTCTTC. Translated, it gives CATSRDQLISEQFF.

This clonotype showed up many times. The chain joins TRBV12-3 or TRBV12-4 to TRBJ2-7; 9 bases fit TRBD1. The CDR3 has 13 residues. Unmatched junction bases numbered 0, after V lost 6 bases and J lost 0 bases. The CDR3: CASRGQGSYEQYF. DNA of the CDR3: TGTGCCAGCAGGGGACAGGGCTCCTACGAGCAGTACTTC.

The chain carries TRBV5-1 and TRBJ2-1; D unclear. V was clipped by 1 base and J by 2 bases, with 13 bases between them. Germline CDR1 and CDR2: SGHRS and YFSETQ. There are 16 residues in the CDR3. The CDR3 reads CASSLWPEVPYNEQFF. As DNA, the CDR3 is TGCGCCAGCAGCTTGTGGCCCGAAGTCCCCTACAATGAGCAGTTCTTC.

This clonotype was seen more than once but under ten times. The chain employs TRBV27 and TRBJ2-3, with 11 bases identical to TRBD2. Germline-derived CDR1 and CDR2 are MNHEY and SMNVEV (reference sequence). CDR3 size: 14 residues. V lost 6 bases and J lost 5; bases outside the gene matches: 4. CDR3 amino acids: CASRLAGGLDTQYF. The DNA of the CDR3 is TGTGCCAGCAGGCTAGCGGGGGGATTAGATACGCAGTATTTT.

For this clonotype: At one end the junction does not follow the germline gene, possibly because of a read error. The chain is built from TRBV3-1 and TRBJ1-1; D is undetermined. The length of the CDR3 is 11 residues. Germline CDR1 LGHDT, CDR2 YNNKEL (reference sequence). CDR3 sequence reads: CASSQVTEVFF. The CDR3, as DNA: TGTGCCAGCAGCCAAGTTACTGAAGTTTTCTTT.

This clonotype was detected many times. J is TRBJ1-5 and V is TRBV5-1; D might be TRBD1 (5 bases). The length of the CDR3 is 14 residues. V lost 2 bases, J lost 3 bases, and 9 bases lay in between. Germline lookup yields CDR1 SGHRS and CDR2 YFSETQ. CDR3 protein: CASSLGGHNQPQHF. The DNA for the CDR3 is TGCGCCAGCAGCTTAGGCGGACACAATCAGCCCCAGCATTTT.

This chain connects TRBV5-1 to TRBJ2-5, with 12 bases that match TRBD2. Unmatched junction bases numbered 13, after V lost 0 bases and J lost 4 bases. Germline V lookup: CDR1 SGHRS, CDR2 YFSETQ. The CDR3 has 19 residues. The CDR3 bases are TGCGCCAGCAGCTTGGATGAAGGAACTAGCGGGGGGCCCGGAGAGACCCAGTACTTC. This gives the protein CASSLDEGTSGGPGETQYF.

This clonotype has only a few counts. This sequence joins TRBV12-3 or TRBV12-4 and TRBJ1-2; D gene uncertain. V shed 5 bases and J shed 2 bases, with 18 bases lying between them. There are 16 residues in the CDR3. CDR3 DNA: TGTGCCAGCAGTCCAGCCCGGGGAGGACCCAACTATGGCTACACCTTC. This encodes CASSPARGGPNYGYTF.

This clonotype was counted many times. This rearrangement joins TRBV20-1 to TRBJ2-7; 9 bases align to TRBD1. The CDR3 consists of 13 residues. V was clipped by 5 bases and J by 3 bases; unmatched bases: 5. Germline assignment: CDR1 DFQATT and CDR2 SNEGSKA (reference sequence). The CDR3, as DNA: TGCAGTGCTGTGGGACAGGGCCTCTACGAGCAGTACTTC. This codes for CSAVGQGLYEQYF.

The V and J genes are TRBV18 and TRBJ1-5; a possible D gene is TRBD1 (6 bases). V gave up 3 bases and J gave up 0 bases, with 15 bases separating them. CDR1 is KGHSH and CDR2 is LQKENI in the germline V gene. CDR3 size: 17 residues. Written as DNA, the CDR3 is TGTGCCAGCTCACCGGGCGCAGGGGCTTATAGCAATCAGCCCCAGCATTTT. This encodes CASSPGAGAYSNQPQHF.

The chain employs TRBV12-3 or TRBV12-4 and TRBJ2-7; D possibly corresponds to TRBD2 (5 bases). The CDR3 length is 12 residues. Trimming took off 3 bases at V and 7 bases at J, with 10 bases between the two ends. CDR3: CASSLLEREQYF. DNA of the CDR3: TGTGCCAGCAGTTTGCTGGAGCGGGAGCAGTACTTC.